This T cell receptor (beta chain) appears in the sequencing data of a study of blood T cells in healthy people across ages. The second PCR ran roughly 7 to 12 cycles with a sample-barcoded 5' primer and J-beta primers. TCRdb ran MiXCR on the 5' RACE reads and lists one entry per CDR3 protein. The data show 1.8 million or so distinct CDR3 sequences, about two fifths seen once. In this sample, this clonotype turned up a few times. A read error may produce the germline difference seen at one junction end. The CDR3 is 16 amino acids. The sequence derives from a human donor in good health. The specimen sequenced was blood. The chain joins TRBV12-3 or TRBV12-4 to TRBJ2-6, with D perhaps matching TRBD1 (5 bases). Written as DNA, the CDR3 is TGTGCCAGCAGCCGCAGGGCCCTCTCTGGGGCCAACGTCCGGACTTTC. This gives the protein CASSRRALSGANVRTF.